This T cell receptor (beta chain) was observed in a study of cytomegalovirus exposure and HLA in healthy donors. This clone was found once. As yet, its antigen is unknown. The study sampled nominally healthy donors, though unrecorded immune exposures were likely. Overall study results and limits: Further analysis was carried out later, and it showed several of the most significant clusters appearing linked to common viral pathogens.

Germline V gene lookup returns CDR1 MDHEN and CDR2 SYDVKM. This CDR3 spans 12 amino acids. Trimming removed 2 bases at V and 5 bases at J, with 6 bases between. Primers for the PCR totalled 60 Vbeta and 13 Jbeta. Here immunoSEQ multiplex PCR was the method, and the copy in TCRdb shows in-frame clones only, minus some. This table has some 140,000 clones, 75% to 80% appearing once. The specimen sequenced was PBMCs. This TCR was recovered from a man under 40 in good health and CMV-seronegative. J is TRBJ1-1 and V is TRBV28, with D possibly matching TRBD1 (6 bases). In DNA form, the CDR3 reads TGTGCCAGCAGTTTACAGGGGACTGAAGCTTTCTTT. Translated: CASSLQGTEAFF.